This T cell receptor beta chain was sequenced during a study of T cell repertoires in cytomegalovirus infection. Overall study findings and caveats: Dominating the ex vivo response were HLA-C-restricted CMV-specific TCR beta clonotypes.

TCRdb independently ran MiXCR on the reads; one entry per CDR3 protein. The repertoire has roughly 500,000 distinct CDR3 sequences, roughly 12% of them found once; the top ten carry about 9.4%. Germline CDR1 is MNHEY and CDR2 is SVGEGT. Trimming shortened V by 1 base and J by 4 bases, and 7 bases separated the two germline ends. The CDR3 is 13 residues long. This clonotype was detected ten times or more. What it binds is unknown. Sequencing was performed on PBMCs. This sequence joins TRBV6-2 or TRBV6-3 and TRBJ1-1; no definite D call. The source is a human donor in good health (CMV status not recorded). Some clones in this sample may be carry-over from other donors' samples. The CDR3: CASSYLGITEAFF. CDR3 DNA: TGTGCCAGCAGTTACTTGGGGATCACTGAAGCTTTCTTT.